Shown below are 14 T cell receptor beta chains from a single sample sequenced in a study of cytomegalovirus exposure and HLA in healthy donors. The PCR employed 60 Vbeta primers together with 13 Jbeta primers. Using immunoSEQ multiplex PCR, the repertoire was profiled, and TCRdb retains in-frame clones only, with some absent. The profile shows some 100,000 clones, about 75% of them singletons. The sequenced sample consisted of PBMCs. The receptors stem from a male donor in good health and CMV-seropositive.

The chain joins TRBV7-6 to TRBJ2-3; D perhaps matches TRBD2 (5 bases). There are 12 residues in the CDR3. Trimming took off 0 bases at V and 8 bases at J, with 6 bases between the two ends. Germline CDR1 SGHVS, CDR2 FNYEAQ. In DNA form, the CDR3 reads TGTGCCAGCAGCTTAGCTCGGGGTACGCAGTATTTT. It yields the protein CASSLARGTQYF.

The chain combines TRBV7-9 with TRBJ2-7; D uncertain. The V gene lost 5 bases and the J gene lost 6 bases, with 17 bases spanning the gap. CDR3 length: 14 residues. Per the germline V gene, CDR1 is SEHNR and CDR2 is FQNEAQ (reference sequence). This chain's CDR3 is CASSRQEKSREQYF. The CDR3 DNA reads TGTGCCAGCAGCCGCCAAGAAAAAAGCCGCGAGCAGTACTTC.

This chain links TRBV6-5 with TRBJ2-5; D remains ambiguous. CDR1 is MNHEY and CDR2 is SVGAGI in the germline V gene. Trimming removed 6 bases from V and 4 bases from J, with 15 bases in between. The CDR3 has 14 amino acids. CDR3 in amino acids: CASRDPLVRETQYF. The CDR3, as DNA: TGTGCCAGCAGAGACCCCCTAGTGAGAGAGACCCAGTACTTC.

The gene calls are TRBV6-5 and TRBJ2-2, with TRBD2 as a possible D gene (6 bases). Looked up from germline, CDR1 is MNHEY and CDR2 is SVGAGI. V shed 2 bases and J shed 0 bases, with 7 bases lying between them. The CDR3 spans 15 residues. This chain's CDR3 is CASSYGGTNTGELFF. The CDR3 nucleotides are TGTGCCAGCAGTTACGGCGGGACGAACACCGGGGAGCTGTTTTTT.

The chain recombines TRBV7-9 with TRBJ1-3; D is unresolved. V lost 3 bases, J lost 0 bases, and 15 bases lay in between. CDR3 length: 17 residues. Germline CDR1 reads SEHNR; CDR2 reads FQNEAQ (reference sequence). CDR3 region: CASSLPRRASSGNTIYF. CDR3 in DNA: TGTGCCAGCAGCTTGCCGCGGAGGGCATCCTCTGGAAACACCATATATTTT.

The CDR3 region is CASGLDGGTNTGELFF. In DNA form, the CDR3 reads TGTGCTAGTGGTTTGGACGGCGGGACGAACACCGGGGAGCTGTTTTTT. This chain links TRBV12-5 with TRBJ2-2; TRBD2 is a possible D gene (6 bases). The CDR3 loop spans 16 amino acids. V lost 1 base, J lost 0 bases, and 9 bases lay in between. CDR1 is LGHNT, CDR2 FRNRAP, per germline. The variable domain in full, completed from reference TRBV12-5 and TRBJ2-2, reads DARVTQTPRHKVTEMGQEVTMRCQPILGHNTVFWYRQTMMQGLELLAYFRNRAPLDDSGMPKDRFSAEMPDATLATLKIQPSEPRDSAVYFCASGLDGGTNTGELFFGEGSRLTVL.

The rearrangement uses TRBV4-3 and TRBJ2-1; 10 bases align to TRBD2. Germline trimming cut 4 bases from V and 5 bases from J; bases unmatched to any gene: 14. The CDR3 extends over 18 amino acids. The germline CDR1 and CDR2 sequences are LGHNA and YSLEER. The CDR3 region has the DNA TGCGCCAGCAGCCCCCGTGCTAGCGGGGGACTAAGGGACAATGAGCAGTTCTTC. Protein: CASSPRASGGLRDNEQFF.

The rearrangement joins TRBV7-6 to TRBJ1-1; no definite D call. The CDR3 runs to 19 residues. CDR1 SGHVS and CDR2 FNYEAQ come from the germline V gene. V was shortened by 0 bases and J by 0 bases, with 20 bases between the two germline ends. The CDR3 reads CASSLANFTGRYLNTEAFF. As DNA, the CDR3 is TGTGCCAGCAGCTTAGCGAATTTTACTGGGAGGTACTTGAACACTGAAGCTTTCTTT.

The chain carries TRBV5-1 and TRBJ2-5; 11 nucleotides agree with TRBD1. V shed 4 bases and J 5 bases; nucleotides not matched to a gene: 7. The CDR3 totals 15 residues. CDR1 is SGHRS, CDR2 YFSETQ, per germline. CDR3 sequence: CASSGGQGAWETQYF. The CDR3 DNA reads TGCGCCAGCAGCGGCGGACAGGGGGCCTGGGAGACCCAGTACTTC.

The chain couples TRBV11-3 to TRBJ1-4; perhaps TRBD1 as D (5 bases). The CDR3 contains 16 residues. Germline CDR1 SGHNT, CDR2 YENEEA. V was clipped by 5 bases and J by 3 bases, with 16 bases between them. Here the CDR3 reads CASSPSQAGANEKLFF. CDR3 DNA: TGTGCCAGCAGCCCCTCACAGGCGGGGGCTAATGAAAAACTGTTTTTT.

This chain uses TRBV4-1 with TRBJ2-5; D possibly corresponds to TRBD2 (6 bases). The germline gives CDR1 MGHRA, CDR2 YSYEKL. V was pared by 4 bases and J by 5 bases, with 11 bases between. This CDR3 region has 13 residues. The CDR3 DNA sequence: TGCGCCAGCAGCCCGTGGCGGGGTGAGACCCAGTACTTC. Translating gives CASSPWRGETQYF.

Here the CDR3 reads CATERGRDTEAFF. The CDR3 region has the DNA TGTGCCACCGAGCGAGGGCGAGATACTGAAGCTTTCTTT. The chain employs TRBV10-3 and TRBJ1-1, with D unclear. Germline V gene data show CDR1 as ENHRY and CDR2 as SYGVKD. V lost 10 bases, J lost 5 bases, and 17 bases lay in between. The length of the CDR3 is 13 residues.

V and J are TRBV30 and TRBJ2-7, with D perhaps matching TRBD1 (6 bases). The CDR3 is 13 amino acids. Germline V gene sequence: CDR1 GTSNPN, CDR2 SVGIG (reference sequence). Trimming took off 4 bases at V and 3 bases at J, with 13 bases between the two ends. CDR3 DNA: TGTGCCTGGAACCCCGGACAGAGCTACGAGCAGTACTTC. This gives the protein CAWNPGQSYEQYF. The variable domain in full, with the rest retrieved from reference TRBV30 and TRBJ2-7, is SQTIHQWPATLVQPVGSPLSLECTVEGTSNPNLYWYRQAAGRGLQLLFYSVGIGQISSEVPQNLSASRPQDRQFILSSKKLLLSDSGFYLCAWNPGQSYEQYFGPGTRLTVT.

As DNA, the CDR3 is TGTGCCACCAGTACTGGACAGGGGGCTGTGCAGCCCCAGCATTTT. It specifies CATSTGQGAVQPQHF. V and J are TRBV15 and TRBJ1-5, with TRBD1 matching over 11 bases. The CDR3 length is 15 residues. The J segment lost 7 bases and the V segment lost 6 bases, leaving 8 bases of the junction unmatched. Germline values: CDR1 LNHNV, CDR2 YYDKDF (reference sequence). The variable domain in full, completed from reference TRBV15 and TRBJ1-5, reads DAMVIQNPRYQVTQFGKPVTLSCSQTLNHNVMYWYQQKSSQAPKLLFHYYDKDFNNEADTPDNFQSRRPNTSFCFLDIRSPGLGDTAMYLCATSTGQGAVQPQHFGDGTRLSIL.